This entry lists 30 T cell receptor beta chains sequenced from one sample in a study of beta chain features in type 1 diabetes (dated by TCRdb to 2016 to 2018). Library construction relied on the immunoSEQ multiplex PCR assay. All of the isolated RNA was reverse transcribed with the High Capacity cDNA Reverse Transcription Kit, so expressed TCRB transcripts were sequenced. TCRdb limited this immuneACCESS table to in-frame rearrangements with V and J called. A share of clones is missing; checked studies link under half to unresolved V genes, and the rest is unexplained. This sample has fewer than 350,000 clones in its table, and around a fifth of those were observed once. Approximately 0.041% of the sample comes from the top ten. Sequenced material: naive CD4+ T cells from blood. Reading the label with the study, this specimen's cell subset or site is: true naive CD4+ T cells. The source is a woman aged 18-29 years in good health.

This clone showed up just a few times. The CDR3 sequence is CASSLKGGGRYGYTF. The CDR3 DNA reads TGTGCCAGCAGCTTGAAAGGCGGGGGGAGGTATGGCTACACCTTC. The chain uses TRBV5-6 and TRBJ1-2, with a tentative D call TRBD1 (5 bases). Germline CDR1 SGHDT, CDR2 YYEEEE. Trimming pared 1 base from V and 5 bases from J, leaving 15 bases between. This CDR3 spans 15 amino acids.

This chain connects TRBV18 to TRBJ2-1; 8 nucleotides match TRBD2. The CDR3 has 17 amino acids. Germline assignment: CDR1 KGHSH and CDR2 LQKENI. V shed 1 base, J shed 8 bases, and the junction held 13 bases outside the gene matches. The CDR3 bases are TGTGCCAGCTCACCACAAACAACCGGGACTAGTACCCATGAGCAGTTCTTC. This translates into CASSPQTTGTSTHEQFF. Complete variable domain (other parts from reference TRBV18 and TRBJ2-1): NAGVMQNPRHLVRRRGQEARLRCSPMKGHSHVYWYRQLPEEGLKFMVYLQKENIIDESGMPKERFSAEFPKEGPSILRIQQVVRGDSAAYFCASSPQTTGTSTHEQFFGPGTRLTVL.

CDR3 sequence reads: CASSAKLAGPSTDTQYF. DNA of the CDR3: TGTGCCAGCAGCGCAAAGCTAGCGGGGCCTAGCACAGATACGCAGTATTTT. The chain recombines TRBV7-3 with TRBJ2-3; 9 bases are a match to TRBD2. The junction had 9 bases not matched to a gene; V was cut back by 5 bases and J by 0 bases. Germline CDR1 SGHTA, CDR2 FQGTGA. The CDR3 runs to 17 residues.

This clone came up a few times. The CDR3 loop is CASSLGVRSSEGSPLHF. CDR3 nucleotides: TGTGCCAGCAGCTTGGGAGTCAGGTCCTCCGAGGGTTCACCCCTCCACTTT. The rearrangement uses TRBV5-4 and TRBJ1-6; D ambiguous. The V gene lost 0 bases and the J gene lost 9 bases, with 19 bases spanning the gap. The CDR3 has 17 residues. The germline V gene has CDR1 SGHNT and CDR2 YYREEE (reference sequence).

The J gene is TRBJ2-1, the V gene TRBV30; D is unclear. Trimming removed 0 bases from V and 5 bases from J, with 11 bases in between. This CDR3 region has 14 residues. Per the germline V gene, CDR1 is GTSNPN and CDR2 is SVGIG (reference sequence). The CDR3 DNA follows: TGTGCCTGGAGTGTAACGGGTTGGAACAATGAGCAGTTCTTC. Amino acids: CAWSVTGWNNEQFF.

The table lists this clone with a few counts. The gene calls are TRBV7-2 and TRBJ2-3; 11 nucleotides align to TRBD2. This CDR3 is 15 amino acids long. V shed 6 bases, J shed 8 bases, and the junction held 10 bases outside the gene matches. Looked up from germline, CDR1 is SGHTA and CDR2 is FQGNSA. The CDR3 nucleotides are TGTGCCAGCAGGCTAGCGGGGGGTCCGAGGGGTACGCAGTATTTT. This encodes CASRLAGGPRGTQYF.

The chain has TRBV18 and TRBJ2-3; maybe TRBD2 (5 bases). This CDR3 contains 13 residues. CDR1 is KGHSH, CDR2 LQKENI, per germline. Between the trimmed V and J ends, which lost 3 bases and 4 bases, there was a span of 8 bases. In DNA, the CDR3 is TGTGCCAGCTCACCCCTAGCAGCAGATACGCAGTATTTT. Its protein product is CASSPLAADTQYF.

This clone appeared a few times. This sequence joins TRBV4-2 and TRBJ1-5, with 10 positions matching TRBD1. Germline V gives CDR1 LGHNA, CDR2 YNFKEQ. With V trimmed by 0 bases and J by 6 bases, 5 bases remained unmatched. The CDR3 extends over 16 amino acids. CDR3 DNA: TGTGCCAGCAGCCAAGATATGGGACAGGGGTTTCAGCCCCAGCATTTT. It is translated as CASSQDMGQGFQPQHF.

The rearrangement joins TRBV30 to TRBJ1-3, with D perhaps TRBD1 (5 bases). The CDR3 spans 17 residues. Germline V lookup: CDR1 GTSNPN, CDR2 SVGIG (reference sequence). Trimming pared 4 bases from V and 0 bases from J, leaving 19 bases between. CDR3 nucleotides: TGTGCCTGGACTCGAACGAGGACGGGACTCTCTGGAAACACCATATATTTT. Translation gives CAWTRTRTGLSGNTIYF.

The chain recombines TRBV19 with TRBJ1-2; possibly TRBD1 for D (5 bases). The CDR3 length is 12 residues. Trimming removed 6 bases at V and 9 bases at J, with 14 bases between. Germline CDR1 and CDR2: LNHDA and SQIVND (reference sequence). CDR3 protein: CASSMTQGRYTF. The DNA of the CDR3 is TGTGCCAGTAGCATGACCCAGGGCCGCTACACCTTC.

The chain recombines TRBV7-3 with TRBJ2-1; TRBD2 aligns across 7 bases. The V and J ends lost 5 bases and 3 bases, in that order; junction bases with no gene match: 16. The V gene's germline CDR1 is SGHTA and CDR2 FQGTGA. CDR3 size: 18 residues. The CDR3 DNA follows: TGTGCCAGCAGCCTCCGGGGGATAGCGGGCCTAGTCTACAATGAGCAGTTCTTC. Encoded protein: CASSLRGIAGLVYNEQFF.

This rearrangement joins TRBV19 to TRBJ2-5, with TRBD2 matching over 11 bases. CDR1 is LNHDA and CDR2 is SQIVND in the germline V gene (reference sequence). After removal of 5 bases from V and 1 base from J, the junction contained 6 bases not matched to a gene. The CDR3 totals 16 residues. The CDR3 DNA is TGTGCCAGTAGTCAACCGGGACTAGCGGCCCAAGAGACCCAGTACTTC. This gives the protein CASSQPGLAAQETQYF.

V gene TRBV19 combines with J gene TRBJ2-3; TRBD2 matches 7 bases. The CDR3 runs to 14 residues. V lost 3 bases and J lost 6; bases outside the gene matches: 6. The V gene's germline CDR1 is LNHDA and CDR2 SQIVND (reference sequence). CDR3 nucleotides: TGTGCCAGTAGTATCTGGCGGGAGCAGGATACGCAGTATTTT. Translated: CASSIWREQDTQYF.

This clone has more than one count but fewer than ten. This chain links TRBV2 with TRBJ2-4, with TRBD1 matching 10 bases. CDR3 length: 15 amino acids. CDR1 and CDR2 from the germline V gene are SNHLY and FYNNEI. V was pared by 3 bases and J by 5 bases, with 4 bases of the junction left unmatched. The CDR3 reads CASSEGDRGENIQYF. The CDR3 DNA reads TGTGCCAGCAGTGAGGGGGACAGGGGAGAAAACATTCAGTACTTC.

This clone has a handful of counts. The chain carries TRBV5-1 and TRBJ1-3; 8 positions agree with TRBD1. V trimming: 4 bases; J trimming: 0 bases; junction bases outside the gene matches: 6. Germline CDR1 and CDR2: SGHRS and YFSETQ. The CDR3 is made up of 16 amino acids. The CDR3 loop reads CASSPGQVYSGNTIYF. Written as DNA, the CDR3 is TGCGCCAGCAGCCCGGGACAGGTTTACTCTGGAAACACCATATATTTT.

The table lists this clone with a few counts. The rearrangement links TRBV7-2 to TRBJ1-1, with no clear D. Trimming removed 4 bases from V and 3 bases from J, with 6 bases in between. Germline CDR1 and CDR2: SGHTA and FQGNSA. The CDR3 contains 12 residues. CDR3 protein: CASSSSYTEAFF. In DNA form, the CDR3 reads TGTGCCAGCAGCTCCAGTTACACTGAAGCTTTCTTT.

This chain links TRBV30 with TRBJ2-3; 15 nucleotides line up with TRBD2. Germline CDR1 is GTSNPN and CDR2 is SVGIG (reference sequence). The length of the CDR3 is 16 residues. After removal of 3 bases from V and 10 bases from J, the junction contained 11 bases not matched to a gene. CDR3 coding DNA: TGTGCCTGGAGGCCGGGACTAGCGGGGGGCCGGTGGTCGCAGTATTTT. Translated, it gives CAWRPGLAGGRWSQYF.

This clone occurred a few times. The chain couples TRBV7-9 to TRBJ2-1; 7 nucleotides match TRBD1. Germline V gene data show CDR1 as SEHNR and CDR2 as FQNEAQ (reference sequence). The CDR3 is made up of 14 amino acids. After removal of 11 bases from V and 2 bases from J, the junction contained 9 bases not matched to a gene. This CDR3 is CAGSTGSPYNEQFF. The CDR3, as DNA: TGTGCCGGCTCGACAGGGAGCCCCTACAATGAGCAGTTCTTC.

CDR3 in amino acids: CATQGTGANVLTF. The DNA for the CDR3 is TGTGCCACCCAGGGAACTGGGGCCAACGTCCTGACTTTC. The chain links TRBV28 to TRBJ2-6; weak D call: TRBD1 (5 bases). V lost 10 bases to trimming and J lost 2 bases, with 9 bases between them. The CDR3 runs 13 residues. Germline loops: CDR1 MDHEN, CDR2 SYDVKM.

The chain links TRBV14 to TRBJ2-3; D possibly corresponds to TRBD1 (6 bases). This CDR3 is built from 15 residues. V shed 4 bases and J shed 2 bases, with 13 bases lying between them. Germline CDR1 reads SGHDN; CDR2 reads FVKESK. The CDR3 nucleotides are TGTGCCAGCAGCCGCGACAGGTATCTCACAGATACGCAGTATTTT. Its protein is CASSRDRYLTDTQYF.

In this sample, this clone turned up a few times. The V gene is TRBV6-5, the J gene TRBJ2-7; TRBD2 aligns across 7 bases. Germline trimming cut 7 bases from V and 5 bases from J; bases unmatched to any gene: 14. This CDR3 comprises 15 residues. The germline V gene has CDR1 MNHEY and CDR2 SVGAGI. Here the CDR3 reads CASTFDGGRGDEQYF. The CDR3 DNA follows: TGTGCCAGCACCTTCGACGGCGGGAGAGGGGACGAGCAGTACTTC.

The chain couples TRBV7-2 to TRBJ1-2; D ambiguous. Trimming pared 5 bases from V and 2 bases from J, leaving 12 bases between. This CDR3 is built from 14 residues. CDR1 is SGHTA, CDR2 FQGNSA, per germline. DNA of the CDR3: TGTGCCAGCAGCGGACCGGGAGACAACTATGGCTACACCTTC. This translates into CASSGPGDNYGYTF.

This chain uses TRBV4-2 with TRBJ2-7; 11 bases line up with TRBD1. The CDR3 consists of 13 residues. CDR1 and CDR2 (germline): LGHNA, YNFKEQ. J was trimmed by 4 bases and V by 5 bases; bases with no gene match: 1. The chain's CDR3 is CASSRDRGYEQYF. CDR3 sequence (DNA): TGTGCCAGCAGCAGGGACAGGGGGTACGAGCAGTACTTC.

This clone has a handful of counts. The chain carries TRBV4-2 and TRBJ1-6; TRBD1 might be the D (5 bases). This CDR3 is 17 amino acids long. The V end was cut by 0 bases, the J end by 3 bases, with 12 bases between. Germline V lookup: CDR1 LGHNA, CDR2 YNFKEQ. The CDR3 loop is CASSQDRAGFYNSPLHF. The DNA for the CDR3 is TGTGCCAGCAGCCAAGATCGGGCAGGGTTCTATAATTCACCCCTCCACTTT.

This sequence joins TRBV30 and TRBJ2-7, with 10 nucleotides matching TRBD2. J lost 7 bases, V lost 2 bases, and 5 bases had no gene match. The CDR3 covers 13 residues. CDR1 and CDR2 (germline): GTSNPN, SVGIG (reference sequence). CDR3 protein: CAWSRAGGREQYF. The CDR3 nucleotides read TGTGCCTGGAGTCGAGCGGGAGGGCGGGAGCAGTACTTC.

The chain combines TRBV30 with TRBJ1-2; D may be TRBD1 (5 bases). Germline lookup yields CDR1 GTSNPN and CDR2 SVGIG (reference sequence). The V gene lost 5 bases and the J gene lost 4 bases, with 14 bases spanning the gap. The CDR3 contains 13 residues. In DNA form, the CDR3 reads TGTGCCTGGGAGAATACAGGATTCTATGGCTACACCTTC. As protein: CAWENTGFYGYTF.

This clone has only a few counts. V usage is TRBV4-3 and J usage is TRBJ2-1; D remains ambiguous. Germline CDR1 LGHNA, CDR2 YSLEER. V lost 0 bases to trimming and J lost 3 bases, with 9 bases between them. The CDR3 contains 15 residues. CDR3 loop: CASSQDLAFYNEQFF. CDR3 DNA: TGCGCCAGCAGCCAAGACTTAGCTTTCTACAATGAGCAGTTCTTC.

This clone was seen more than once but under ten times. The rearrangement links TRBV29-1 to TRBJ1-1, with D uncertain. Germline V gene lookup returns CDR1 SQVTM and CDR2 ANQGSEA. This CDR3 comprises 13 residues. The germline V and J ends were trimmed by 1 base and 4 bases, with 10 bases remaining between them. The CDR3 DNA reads TGCAGCGTTGAAGGGAGAGCGACCACTGAAGCTTTCTTT. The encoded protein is CSVEGRATTEAFF.

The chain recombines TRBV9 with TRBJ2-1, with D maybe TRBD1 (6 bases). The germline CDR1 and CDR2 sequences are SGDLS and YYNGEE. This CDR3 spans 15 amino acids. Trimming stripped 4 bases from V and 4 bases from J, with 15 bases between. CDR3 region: CASSMRSGQYNEQFF. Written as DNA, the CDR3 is TGTGCCAGCAGCATGCGATCGGGACAATACAATGAGCAGTTCTTC.

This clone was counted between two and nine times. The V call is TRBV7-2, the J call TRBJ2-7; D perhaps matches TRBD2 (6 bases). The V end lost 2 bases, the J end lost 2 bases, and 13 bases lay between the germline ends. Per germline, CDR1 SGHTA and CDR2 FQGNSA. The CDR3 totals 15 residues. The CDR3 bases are TGTGCCAGCAGCTTAAGGGGAGGATCAGCCTACGAGCAGTACTTC. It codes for CASSLRGGSAYEQYF.